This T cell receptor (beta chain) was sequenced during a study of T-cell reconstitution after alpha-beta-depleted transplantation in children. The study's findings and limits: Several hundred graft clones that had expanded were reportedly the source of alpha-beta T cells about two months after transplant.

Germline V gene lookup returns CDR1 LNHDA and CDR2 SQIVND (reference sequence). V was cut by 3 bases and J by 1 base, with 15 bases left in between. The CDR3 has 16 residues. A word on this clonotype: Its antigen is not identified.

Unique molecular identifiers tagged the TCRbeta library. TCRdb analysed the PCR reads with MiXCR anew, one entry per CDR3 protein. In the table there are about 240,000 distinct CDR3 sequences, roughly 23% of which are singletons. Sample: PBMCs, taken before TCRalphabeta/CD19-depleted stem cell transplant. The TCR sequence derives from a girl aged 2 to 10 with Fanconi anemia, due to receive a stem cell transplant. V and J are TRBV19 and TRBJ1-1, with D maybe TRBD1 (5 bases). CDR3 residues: CASSMEAGTPNTEAFF. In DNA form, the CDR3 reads TGTGCCAGTAGTATGGAGGCCGGGACCCCGAACACTGAAGCTTTCTTT.